Presented here are 14 T cell receptor beta chains from one specimen sequenced in a study of cytomegalovirus exposure and HLA in healthy donors. The PCR made use of 60 Vbeta and 13 Jbeta primers. Sequencing used immunoSEQ multiplex PCR; TCRdb keeps in-frame clones, though not all of them. The sample lists 140,000 or so clones, over 60% occurring once. The material sequenced was PBMCs. The receptor set was obtained from a man in his forties or fifties in good health and CMV-seronegative.

The chain recombines TRBV7-7 with TRBJ2-7; no definite D call. V lost 2 bases and J 4 bases, leaving 15 bases between the germline ends. Germline V gene sequence: CDR1 SSHAT, CDR2 FNYEAQ (reference sequence). There are 15 residues in the CDR3. The CDR3 DNA sequence: TGTGCCAGCAGCTTATTCGACGGCGTAGCTTACGAGCAGTACTTC. It translates to CASSLFDGVAYEQYF.

The chain joins TRBV28 to TRBJ2-7; 7 nucleotides line up with TRBD1. The germline gives CDR1 MDHEN, CDR2 SYDVKM. CDR3 length: 15 amino acids. The J segment lost 5 bases and the V segment lost 6 bases, leaving 13 bases of the junction unmatched. CDR3 residues: CASSSTGSLANEQYF. DNA for the CDR3: TGTGCCAGCAGCTCGACAGGGAGTTTAGCTAACGAGCAGTACTTC.

The chain carries TRBV5-8 and TRBJ2-3; TRBD1 agrees at 8 bases. The germline V gene encodes CDR1 SGHTS and CDR2 YDEGEE. Trimming cost V 6 bases and J 2 bases; bases outside gene matches: 11. The CDR3 extends over 16 amino acids. CDR3 loop: CASTPIRDRTTDTQYF. As DNA, the CDR3 is TGTGCCAGCACCCCTATTAGGGACAGGACCACAGATACGCAGTATTTT.

The chain links TRBV20-1 to TRBJ1-2; D is undetermined. The V end lost 0 bases, the J end lost 8 bases, and 7 bases lay between the germline ends. Germline V gives CDR1 DFQATT, CDR2 SNEGSKA (reference sequence). The length of the CDR3 is 11 residues. The DNA of the CDR3 is TGCAGTGCTAGAGAGTTGGGCGGCTACACCTTC. Protein sequence: CSARELGGYTF.

This chain uses TRBV2 with TRBJ2-2; 12 bases are a match to TRBD1. The J segment lost 4 bases and the V segment lost 3 bases, leaving 9 bases of the junction unmatched. Germline CDR1 and CDR2: SNHLY and FYNNEI. The CDR3 contains 18 residues. Here the CDR3 reads CASSDAPGQGAVTGELFF. CDR3 nucleotide sequence: TGTGCCAGCAGTGATGCCCCGGGACAGGGGGCCGTCACCGGGGAGCTGTTTTTT. Full variable domain (missing parts from reference TRBV2 and TRBJ2-2): EPEVTQTPSHQVTQMGQEVILRCVPISNHLYFYWYRQILGQKVEFLVSFYNNEISEKSEIFDDQFSVERPDGSNFTLKIRSTKLEDSAMYFCASSDAPGQGAVTGELFFGEGSRLTVL.

The chain uses TRBV7-6 and TRBJ2-7, with D maybe TRBD2 (5 bases). CDR1 is SGHVS, CDR2 FNYEAQ, per germline. The CDR3 length is 14 residues. V lost 2 bases and J 0 bases, leaving 8 bases between the germline ends. CDR3 residues: CASSLNGDSYEQYF. CDR3 nucleotides: TGTGCCAGCAGCTTAAACGGGGACTCCTACGAGCAGTACTTC.

The rearrangement joins TRBV27 to TRBJ1-1; tentatively, D is TRBD1 (6 bases). Trimming shortened V by 1 base and J by 2 bases, and 17 bases separated the two germline ends. The V gene's germline CDR1 is MNHEY and CDR2 SMNVEV (reference sequence). This CDR3 has 17 residues. The CDR3 protein is CASSLYGPTGLNTEAFF. CDR3 nucleotides: TGTGCCAGCAGTTTATACGGGCCCACAGGGCTCAACACTGAAGCTTTCTTT.

The rearrangement uses TRBV19 and TRBJ2-3; maybe TRBD2 (6 bases). Looked up from germline, CDR1 is LNHDA and CDR2 is SQIVND (reference sequence). The CDR3 totals 15 residues. V was clipped by 3 bases and J by 1 base, with 11 bases between them. CDR3 coding DNA: TGTGCCAGTAGTATCCGGGAGAAAGGCACAGATACGCAGTATTTT. It specifies CASSIREKGTDTQYF. The full variable domain, rest sourced from reference TRBV19 and TRBJ2-3, is DGGITQSPKYLFRKEGQNVTLSCEQNLNHDAMYWYRQDPGQGLRLIYYSQIVNDFQKGDIAEGYSVSREKKESFPLTVTSAQKNPTAFYLCASSIREKGTDTQYFGPGTRLTVL.

This chain links TRBV19 with TRBJ1-5, with 9 bases lining up with TRBD1. The CDR3 runs to 14 residues. Germline trimming cut 7 bases from V and 3 bases from J; bases unmatched to any gene: 4. Germline CDR1 reads LNHDA; CDR2 reads SQIVND (reference sequence). The CDR3 DNA reads as TGTGCCAGTAAACGGGACAGGGACAATCAGCCCCAGCATTTT. This translates into CASKRDRDNQPQHF. Full variable domain (outside the CDR3, taken from reference TRBV19 and TRBJ1-5): DGGITQSPKYLFRKEGQNVTLSCEQNLNHDAMYWYRQDPGQGLRLIYYSQIVNDFQKGDIAEGYSVSREKKESFPLTVTSAQKNPTAFYLCASKRDRDNQPQHFGDGTRLSIL.

The genes are TRBV28 and TRBJ2-7; TRBD2 matches at 14 bases. This CDR3 region has 15 residues. J gave up 3 bases and V 6 bases, and 4 bases lay outside the gene matches. The V gene's germline CDR1 is MDHEN and CDR2 SYDVKM. CDR3 nucleotides: TGTGCCAGCAGGCCGGGACTAGCGGGGGACTACGAGCAGTACTTC. Translating gives CASRPGLAGDYEQYF.

The chain recombines TRBV5-1 with TRBJ2-4, with TRBD1 matching over 7 bases. Germline V lookup: CDR1 SGHRS, CDR2 YFSETQ. The CDR3 has 14 amino acids. J was trimmed by 3 bases and V by 4 bases; bases with no gene match: 4. CDR3 bases: TGCGCCAGCAGCGATACAGGGGACAAAAACATTCAGTACTTC. This gives the protein CASSDTGDKNIQYF.

The CDR3 spells CASGSGQGSTDTQYF. CDR3 DNA sequence: TGCGCCAGCGGGAGTGGACAGGGGTCCACAGATACGCAGTATTTT. This rearrangement joins TRBV5-1 to TRBJ2-3; 9 bases are shared with TRBD1. Unmatched junction bases numbered 8, after V lost 7 bases and J lost 2 bases. The germline CDR1 and CDR2 sequences are SGHRS and YFSETQ. This CDR3 is built from 15 residues.

J is TRBJ1-2 and V is TRBV28, with 9 bases that match TRBD1. Unmatched junction bases numbered 11, after V lost 5 bases and J lost 4 bases. The CDR3 has 16 amino acids. Germline-derived CDR1 and CDR2 are MDHEN and SYDVKM. The CDR3 bases are TGTGCCAGCAGTCCCCTTACAGGGGGCCGCGGCTATGGCTACACCTTC. Amino acids: CASSPLTGGRGYGYTF.

Here the CDR3 reads CASSLTGDRYEQYF. The CDR3, as DNA: TGTGCCAGCAGCTTAACGGGGGACCGCTACGAGCAGTACTTC. The J gene is TRBJ2-5, the V gene TRBV7-4, with TRBD2 as a possible D gene (6 bases). The closer fit of TRBJ2-7 to the DNA end suggests the J call may be wrong. The CDR3 is 14 amino acids. Germline-derived CDR1 and CDR2 are SGHVT and SQSDAQ.